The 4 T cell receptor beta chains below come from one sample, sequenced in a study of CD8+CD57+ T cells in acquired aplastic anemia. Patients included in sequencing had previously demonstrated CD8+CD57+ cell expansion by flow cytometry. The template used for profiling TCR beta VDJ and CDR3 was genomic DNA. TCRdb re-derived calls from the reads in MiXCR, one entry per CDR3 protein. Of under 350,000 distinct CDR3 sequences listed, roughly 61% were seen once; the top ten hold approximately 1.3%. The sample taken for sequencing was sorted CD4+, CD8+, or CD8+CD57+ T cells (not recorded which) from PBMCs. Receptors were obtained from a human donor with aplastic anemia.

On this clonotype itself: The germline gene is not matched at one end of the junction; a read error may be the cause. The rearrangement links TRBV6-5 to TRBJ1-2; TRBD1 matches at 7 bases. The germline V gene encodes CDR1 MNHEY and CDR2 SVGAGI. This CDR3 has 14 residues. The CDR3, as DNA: TGTGCCAGAAGTTACGTCGCAGGGGGTGATGGCTACACCTTC. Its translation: CARSYVAGGDGYTF.

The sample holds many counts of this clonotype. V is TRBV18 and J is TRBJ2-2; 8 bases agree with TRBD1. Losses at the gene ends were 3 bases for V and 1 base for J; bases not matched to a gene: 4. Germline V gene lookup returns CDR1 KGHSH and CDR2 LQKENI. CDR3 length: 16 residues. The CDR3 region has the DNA TGTGCCAGCTCACCCCAGGGGGCGCAGAACACCGGGGAGCTGTTTTTT. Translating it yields CASSPQGAQNTGELFF.

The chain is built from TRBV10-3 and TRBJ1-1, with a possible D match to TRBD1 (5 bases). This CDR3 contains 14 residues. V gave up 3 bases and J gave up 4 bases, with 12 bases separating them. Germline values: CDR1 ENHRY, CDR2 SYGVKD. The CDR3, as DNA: TGTGCCATCAGTGAAAGGGGTAGAAGCACTGAAGCTTTCTTT. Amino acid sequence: CAISERGRSTEAFF.

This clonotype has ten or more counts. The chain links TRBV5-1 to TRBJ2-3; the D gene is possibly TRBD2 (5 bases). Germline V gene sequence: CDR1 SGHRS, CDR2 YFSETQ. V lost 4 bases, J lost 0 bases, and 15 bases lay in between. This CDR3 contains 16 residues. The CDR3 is CASSRRSGPSTDTQYF. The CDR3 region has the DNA TGCGCCAGCAGCAGACGGAGCGGTCCTAGCACAGATACGCAGTATTTT. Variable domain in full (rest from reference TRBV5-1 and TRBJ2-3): KAGVTQTPRYLIKTRGQQVTLSCSPISGHRSVSWYQQTPGQGLQFLFEYFSETQRNKGNFPGRFSGRQFSNSRSEMNVSTLELGDSALYLCASSRRSGPSTDTQYFGPGTRLTVL.